These 6 T cell receptor beta chains were all obtained from the same sample, sequenced in a study of graft-versus-host responses after intestinal transplantation. Graft tissue was processed to release intraepithelial and lamina propria lymphocytes. The data were produced by immunoSEQ multiplex PCR, yet TCRdb's version contains in-frame clones alone and is incomplete. The sample holds about 15,000 clones, 70% to 85% seen once. The sequences come from ileum tissue, collected 14 days after transplant. Receptors originate from a human patient who received an intestinal transplant, so some T cells may come from the graft donor.

The chain employs TRBV7-2 and TRBJ2-7; 9 bases are a match to TRBD1. This CDR3 is 13 amino acids long. Trimming cost V 0 bases and J 6 bases; bases outside gene matches: 0. Germline V gene lookup returns CDR1 SGHTA and CDR2 FQGNSA. CDR3 sequence: CASSLAGQGEQYF. CDR3 coding DNA: TGTGCCAGCAGCTTAGCGGGACAGGGCGAGCAGTACTTC.

The chain is built from TRBV27 and TRBJ2-3; 7 bases are a match to TRBD1. V lost 2 bases and J lost 1; bases outside the gene matches: 6. The CDR3 spans 16 residues. CDR1 and CDR2 from the germline V gene are MNHEY and SMNVEV (reference sequence). In DNA, the CDR3 is TGTGCCAGCAGTTTACAAGGGGGCTATGGCACAGATACGCAGTATTTT. Its protein product is CASSLQGGYGTDTQYF.

This sequence joins TRBV7-6 and TRBJ2-1, with TRBD2 identical over 13 bases. Germline CDR1 is SGHVS and CDR2 is FNYEAQ. CDR3 length: 14 residues. Losses at the gene ends were 4 bases for V and 9 bases for J; bases not matched to a gene: 3. CDR3 in amino acids: CASSSTSGRAEQFF. Here the CDR3 DNA reads TGTGCCAGCAGCTCCACTAGCGGGAGGGCTGAGCAGTTCTTC.

This clone was observed a handful of times. The chain combines TRBV30 with TRBJ1-1; 8 bases fit TRBD1. The germline gives CDR1 GTSNPN, CDR2 SVGIG (reference sequence). CDR3 length: 13 amino acids. J lost 11 bases, V lost 3 bases, and 11 bases had no gene match. CDR3 in amino acids: CAWSVGTGDEAFF. The CDR3 DNA reads TGTGCCTGGAGCGTCGGGACAGGCGATGAGGCTTTCTTT. The entire variable domain, with the rest obtained from reference TRBV30 and TRBJ1-1, is as follows: SQTIHQWPATLVQPVGSPLSLECTVEGTSNPNLYWYRQAAGRGLQLLFYSVGIGQISSEVPQNLSASRPQDRQFILSSKKLLLSDSGFYLCAWSVGTGDEAFFGQGTRLTVV.

CDR3 sequence (DNA): TGTGCCAGTAGTATTTCCGGCAGAGCCCCCTACGAGCAGTACTTC. This encodes CASSISGRAPYEQYF. The V gene is TRBV19, the J gene TRBJ2-7; D not resolved. V was trimmed by 3 bases and J by 2 bases, leaving 14 bases between them. The V gene's germline CDR1 is LNHDA and CDR2 SQIVND (reference sequence). CDR3 length: 15 residues.

About this clone itself: Likely a read error: the CDR3 ends without its conserved phenylalanine or tryptophan. Because the CDR3's place on the DNA is in doubt, the DNA is left out and the CDR3 is given as listed by TCRdb. This sequence joins TRBV5-6 and TRBJ1-2; the D call in the table, TRBD1, was not verified against the DNA. The CDR3 is 12 residues long, counting both termini. Germline CDR1 and CDR2: SGHDT and YYEEEE. This CDR3 reads CASRSRGLWLHL.